This TCR beta chain was identified in a study of Ad26.COV2.S vaccination and SARS-CoV-2 variants. The study's findings and limits: Vaccine recipients had higher spike-specific TCR breadth than placebo recipients. Substantial response breadth was reportedly seen for spike-specific CD8+ and CD4+ T cells after vaccination.

Profiled with immunoSEQ multiplex PCR; TCRdb holds only in-frame clones, not every one. The data contain about 680,000 clones, roughly nine tenths of them singletons. Losses at the gene ends were 0 bases for V and 10 bases for J; bases not matched to a gene: 1. This CDR3 spans 13 amino acids. Germline V CDR1 and CDR2: SGHTA, FQGNSA. Treatment of the sample: some 19 received Ad26.COV2.S at low or high dose, single or two shots; several received placebo; per-sample allocation not given. Samples were taken on day 63 after the first vaccine or placebo injection. As for this clone: Its antigen remains unidentified.

This chain uses TRBV7-2 with TRBJ2-1; 9 nucleotides match TRBD2. The receptor was isolated from a person aged 18-65 years who received the Ad26.COV2.S COVID-19 vaccine or a placebo. Sequences were derived from peripheral blood, sampled in a trial of Ad26.COV2.S vaccine versus placebo. The DNA for the CDR3 is TGTGCCAGCAGCTTAGCGCGGGGGGGAGAGCAGTTCTTC. Amino acid sequence: CASSLARGGEQFF.